This entry concerns a single T cell receptor beta chain. The table came from immunoSEQ multiplex PCR; TCRdb's copy has only in-frame clones and leaves some out. The sample lists roughly 120,000 clones, 86% occurring once. The data were obtained in a study of T cell responses to AZD1222 COVID-19 vaccine. Both about-4-week and about-12-week second-dose recipients were combined. This clonotype was obtained from an adult who received the AZD1222 COVID-19 vaccine. Source: peripheral blood, taken 28 days after the second AZD1222 dose.

In DNA, the CDR3 is TGTGCCAGCAGCTTCGACTATCGTTCCTCTGACCCCTACGAGCAGTACTTC. Translation gives CASSFDYRSSDPYEQYF. V usage is TRBV5-8 and J usage is TRBJ2-7, with a tentative D call TRBD2 (5 bases). Trimming cost V 2 bases and J 2 bases, with 20 bases left between them. The germline V gene has CDR1 SGHTS and CDR2 YDEGEE. This CDR3 comprises 17 residues.